This T cell receptor (beta chain) appears in the sequencing data of a study of blood T cells in healthy people across ages. Overall study findings and caveats: Relative to aged donors, long-lived donors carried more naive CD4+ cells and displayed higher diversity. Not knowing donor CMV status may have confounded expanded clonotype changes. Per-million-T-cell TCR beta diversity fell roughly linearly with age.

At least 6.5 million PBMCs were isolated per sample. For the second PCR, which ran for 7 to 11 cycles, a sample-barcoded 5' primer and a J-beta primer mix were used. TCRdb processed the 5' RACE reads anew with MiXCR; each CDR3 protein has one entry. Found here are 1.5 million to 2 million distinct CDR3 sequences, around 35% of them singletons; the top ten hold 11%. The CDR3 runs 14 residues. The V segment lost 6 bases and the J segment 6 bases; nucleotides outside the gene matches: 8. Germline V gives CDR1 LGHNT, CDR2 FRNRAP. At least ten counts were recorded for this clonotype. The target antigen is unknown.

The source of this sequence is a woman in her twenties or thirties in good health. The sequenced sample was blood. This rearrangement joins TRBV12-5 to TRBJ2-1; 7 bases are shared with TRBD1. The CDR3, as DNA: TGTGCTAGTGGCATCACCGGACAGGTCAATGAGCAGTTCTTC. It translates to CASGITGQVNEQFF.